The 10 T cell receptor beta chains presented below share a single source sample, sequenced in a study of cytomegalovirus exposure and HLA in healthy donors. PCR used 60 Vbeta primers and 13 Jbeta primers. Clones were read by immunoSEQ multiplex PCR, and TCRdb kept only the in-frame ones, dropping some. The sample has about 170,000 clones, approximately 76% seen once. The sequenced sample was PBMCs. The receptors derive from a female donor in good health and CMV-seronegative.

V is TRBV5-1 and J is TRBJ2-5; no definite D call. V was clipped by 3 bases and J by 5 bases, with 14 bases between them. CDR3 size: 14 residues. Germline CDR1 SGHRS, CDR2 YFSETQ. For the CDR3, the DNA is TGCGCCAGCAGCTCCGGTCCCGCCGGTGAGACCCAGTACTTC. Its protein is CASSSGPAGETQYF.

This clone was seen only a few times. The chain uses TRBV6-5 and TRBJ1-1, with D perhaps matching TRBD1 (5 bases). CDR1 is MNHEY and CDR2 is SVGAGI in the germline V gene. This CDR3 comprises 13 residues. The V end lost 5 bases, the J end lost 1 base, and 8 bases lay between the germline ends. This CDR3 is CASSEGENTEAFF. The DNA of the CDR3 is TGTGCCAGCAGTGAAGGGGAGAACACTGAAGCTTTCTTT.

V usage is TRBV5-1 and J usage is TRBJ2-3; 10 bases map to TRBD2. J gave up 4 bases and V 0 bases, and 5 bases lay outside the gene matches. The CDR3 consists of 16 residues. Germline CDR1 SGHRS, CDR2 YFSETQ. CDR3 nucleotides: TGCGCCAGCAGCTTGGCCCAGCGGGGGGGCCCAGATACGCAGTATTTT. Translated, it gives CASSLAQRGGPDTQYF.

V is TRBV6-1 and J is TRBJ1-5, with 7 bases matching TRBD1. Germline CDR1 reads MNHNS; CDR2 reads SASEGT. The junction had 3 bases not matched to a gene; V was cut back by 4 bases and J by 0 bases. The CDR3 contains 15 residues. CDR3 bases: TGTGCCAGCAGTGGACAGGGTTCTAGCAATCAGCCCCAGCATTTT. Residues: CASSGQGSSNQPQHF.

J is TRBJ2-7 and V is TRBV19; a weak D match, TRBD2 (6 bases). Germline-derived CDR1 and CDR2 are LNHDA and SQIVND (reference sequence). The CDR3 sequence is 14 residues long. V was cut by 4 bases and J by 2 bases, with 12 bases left in between. Here the CDR3 reads CASSSGTPTYEQYF. Written as DNA, the CDR3 is TGTGCCAGTAGTAGCGGGACGCCCACCTACGAGCAGTACTTC.

Written as DNA, the CDR3 is TGTGCCAGCAGCTTAGCGGGAGTTAGCACCGGGGAGCTGTTTTTT. Residues: CASSLAGVSTGELFF. The chain links TRBV7-8 to TRBJ2-2; perhaps TRBD2 as D (5 bases). The CDR3 totals 15 residues. Germline V gives CDR1 SGHVS, CDR2 FQNEAQ. V gave up 0 bases and J gave up 4 bases, with 9 bases separating them.

The chain employs TRBV7-9 and TRBJ1-2; TRBD1 agrees at 8 bases. The ends lost 5 bases at V and 4 bases at J; junction bases unmatched: 3. Looked up from germline, CDR1 is SEHNR and CDR2 is FQNEAQ (reference sequence). The CDR3 is 13 amino acids. The CDR3 DNA reads TGTGCCAGCAGCCAGGGACAGGTCTATGGCTACACCTTC. Protein sequence: CASSQGQVYGYTF. Full variable domain (outside the CDR3, taken from reference TRBV7-9 and TRBJ1-2): DTGVSQNPRHKITKRGQNVTFRCDPISEHNRLYWYRQTLGQGPEFLTYFQNEAQLEKSRLLSDRFSAERPKGSFSTLEIQRTEQGDSAMYLCASSQGQVYGYTFGSGTRLTVV.

With respect to this clone: Its ends do not fully match the called genes, so a read error is possible. V usage is TRBV11-1 and J usage is TRBJ1-1; 10 nucleotides line up with TRBD1. The CDR3 runs 15 residues. CDR1 SGHAT and CDR2 FQDESV come from the germline V gene (reference sequence). This chain's CDR3 is CTSRHQGQGISEAFF. CDR3 nucleotide sequence: TGTACCAGCAGACACCAGGGACAGGGGATATCAGAAGCTTTCTTT.

This chain links TRBV5-5 with TRBJ2-5; 14 bases match TRBD2. There are 17 residues in the CDR3. V was pared by 0 bases and J by 5 bases, with 6 bases of the junction left unmatched. The V gene's germline CDR1 is SGHKS and CDR2 YYEKEE (reference sequence). CDR3 coding DNA: TGTGCCAGCAGCTTGGGACTAGCGGGGGGGGGTGGTGAGACCCAGTACTTC. Encoded protein: CASSLGLAGGGGETQYF.

This chain uses TRBV7-9 with TRBJ1-5; tentatively, D is TRBD1 (5 bases). The CDR3 length is 15 residues. Between the trimmed V and J ends, which lost 6 bases and 7 bases, there was a span of 19 bases. Germline V gives CDR1 SEHNR, CDR2 FQNEAQ (reference sequence). The CDR3 reads CASSPRGSGVQPQHF. In DNA form, the CDR3 reads TGTGCCAGCAGTCCCCGGGGGTCGGGGGTACAGCCCCAGCATTTT.